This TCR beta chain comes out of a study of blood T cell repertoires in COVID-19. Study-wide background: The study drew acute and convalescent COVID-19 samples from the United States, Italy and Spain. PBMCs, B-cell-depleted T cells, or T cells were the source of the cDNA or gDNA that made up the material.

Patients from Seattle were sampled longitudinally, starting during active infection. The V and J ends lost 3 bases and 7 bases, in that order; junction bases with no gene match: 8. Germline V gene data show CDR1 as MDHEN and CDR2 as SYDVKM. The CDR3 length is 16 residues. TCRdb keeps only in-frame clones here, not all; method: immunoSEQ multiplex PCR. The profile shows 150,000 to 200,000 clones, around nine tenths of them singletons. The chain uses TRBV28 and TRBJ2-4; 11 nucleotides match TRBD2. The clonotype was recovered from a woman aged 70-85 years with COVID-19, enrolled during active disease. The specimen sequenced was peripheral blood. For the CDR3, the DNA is TGTGCCAGCAGTTTGGTTAGCGGGAGGGCCATGAACATTCAGTACTTC. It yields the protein CASSLVSGRAMNIQYF.